The 25 T cell receptor beta chains given below trace back to one sample, sequenced in a study of PD-1 blockade in classical Hodgkin lymphoma. Relapse was seen in all patients after autologous stem cell transplantation, and brentuximab vedotin exposure was variable. The assay was immunoSEQ multiplex PCR, and TCRdb's table has in-frame clones only and misses some. The sample records 35,000 to 40,000 clones, approximately 86% being singletons. Sample: peripheral blood mononuclear cells (PBMCs), taken before the second cycle of nivolumab. These receptors all come from a human donor with classical Hodgkin lymphoma.

The rearrangement uses TRBV7-6 and TRBJ2-2; D is ambiguous. The CDR3 covers 12 residues. Germline V gene lookup returns CDR1 SGHVS and CDR2 FNYEAQ. Trimming stripped 5 bases from V and 8 bases from J, with 9 bases between. CDR3 loop: CASSAVSGELFF. CDR3 DNA: TGTGCCAGCAGCGCAGTTTCAGGGGAGCTGTTTTTT.

V gene TRBV5-6 combines with J gene TRBJ2-1, with D hard to call. The CDR3 runs 14 residues. The germline V gene has CDR1 SGHDT and CDR2 YYEEEE. V lost 1 base and J lost 0, with 5 bases in between. The CDR3 sequence: CASSLYSSYNEQFF. In DNA, the CDR3 is TGTGCCAGCAGCTTGTACAGCTCCTACAATGAGCAGTTCTTC.

In DNA form, the CDR3 reads TGTGCCAGTAGTACCGGGACTAGCGGAGAGCAGTTCTTC. Its protein product is CASSTGTSGEQFF. The rearrangement joins TRBV19 to TRBJ2-1; 11 bases align to TRBD2. Germline values: CDR1 LNHDA, CDR2 SQIVND (reference sequence). This CDR3 is built from 13 residues. V dropped 4 bases and J dropped 10; count of bases not matched to a gene: 3.

The chain employs TRBV5-1 and TRBJ2-3; 10 bases are shared with TRBD2. CDR1 and CDR2 from the germline V gene are SGHRS and YFSETQ. V lost 4 bases to trimming and J lost 0 bases; unmatched junction nucleotides: 8. This CDR3 is 17 amino acids long. The chain's CDR3 is CASSRGSTSGSTDTQYF. Written as DNA, the CDR3 is TGCGCCAGCAGCAGGGGTTCGACTAGCGGGAGCACAGATACGCAGTATTTT.

The V and J genes are TRBV6-5 and TRBJ1-4; 7 bases align to TRBD1. Per the germline V gene, CDR1 is MNHEY and CDR2 is SVGAGI. V lost 6 bases and J lost 8; bases outside the gene matches: 12. The CDR3 has 15 amino acids. The CDR3 spells CASSYQQGWDEKLFF. The CDR3 DNA follows: TGTGCCAGCAGCTACCAACAGGGGTGGGACGAAAAACTGTTTTTT.

This chain uses TRBV2 with TRBJ2-7, with D perhaps TRBD2 (6 bases). In germline, CDR1 is SNHLY, CDR2 FYNNEI. The CDR3 has 13 residues. The V gene lost 3 bases and the J gene lost 5 bases, with 11 bases spanning the gap. The CDR3 DNA reads as TGTGCCAGCAGTGACGGGACTTCGAACGAGCAGTACTTC. The encoded protein is CASSDGTSNEQYF.

The gene calls are TRBV6-5 and TRBJ2-7; possible D gene TRBD1, 6 bases. Germline V gene lookup returns CDR1 MNHEY and CDR2 SVGAGI. The CDR3 is 15 amino acids. Trimming removed 5 bases at V and 3 bases at J, with 17 bases between. The CDR3 region is CASSPLLPGVYEQYF. CDR3 DNA sequence: TGTGCCAGCAGTCCACTCCTCCCAGGGGTCTACGAGCAGTACTTC.

The chain links TRBV4-1 to TRBJ2-7; D is possibly TRBD2 (6 bases). Per the germline V gene, CDR1 is MGHRA and CDR2 is YSYEKL. The ends were cut back, 4 bases at V and 4 bases at J, with 17 bases in the middle. CDR3 size: 15 residues. DNA for the CDR3: TGCGCCAGCAGCCGACTACCGGGACTGAGATACGAGCAGTACTTC. Amino acid sequence: CASSRLPGLRYEQYF.

The chain's CDR3 is CASSPKGGQPQHF. The DNA of the CDR3 is TGTGCCAGCAGTCCGAAGGGGGGTCAGCCCCAGCATTTT. J is TRBJ1-5 and V is TRBV6-1, with D tentatively TRBD1 (6 bases). The CDR3 is 13 amino acids. Deletions cut 5 bases from V and 6 bases from J, with 11 bases between. Germline assignment: CDR1 MNHNS and CDR2 SASEGT.

CDR3 nucleotide sequence: TGCGCCAGCAGCTTAAGAGGGGACACCGGGGAGCTGTTTTTT. This codes for CASSLRGDTGELFF. The chain couples TRBV5-1 to TRBJ2-2; perhaps D is TRBD1 or TRBD2 (5 bases each). The CDR3 covers 14 residues. Germline V gene data show CDR1 as SGHRS and CDR2 as YFSETQ. The V end was cut by 2 bases, the J end by 3 bases, with 8 bases between. Full variable domain (remainder filled in from reference TRBV5-1 and TRBJ2-2): KAGVTQTPRYLIKTRGQQVTLSCSPISGHRSVSWYQQTPGQGLQFLFEYFSETQRNKGNFPGRFSGRQFSNSRSEMNVSTLELGDSALYLCASSLRGDTGELFFGEGSRLTVL.

This clone was counted a single time. The rearrangement links TRBV4-1 to TRBJ2-7, with 7 positions matching TRBD1. V dropped 2 bases and J dropped 4; count of bases not matched to a gene: 11. CDR1 MGHRA and CDR2 YSYEKL come from the germline V gene. This CDR3 comprises 16 residues. CDR3 amino acids: CASSQPFGTANYEQYF. CDR3 nucleotide sequence: TGCGCCAGCAGCCAACCCTTCGGGACAGCCAATTACGAGCAGTACTTC.

The chain has TRBV5-6 and TRBJ2-7; maybe TRBD1 (6 bases). The germline V gene has CDR1 SGHDT and CDR2 YYEEEE. This CDR3 region has 14 residues. V was cut by 2 bases and J by 6 bases, with 15 bases left in between. CDR3 DNA sequence: TGTGCCAGCAGCTTAACTGGACAGCCATCCGAGCAGTACTTC. Translating gives CASSLTGQPSEQYF.

This clone was recorded only once. The gene calls are TRBV29-1 and TRBJ2-7, with 9 bases matching TRBD1. Per germline, CDR1 SQVTM and CDR2 ANQGSEA. V was clipped by 4 bases and J by 7 bases; unmatched bases: 8. The CDR3 loop spans 13 amino acids. The CDR3 sequence is CSVGDYRGREQYF. CDR3 sequence (DNA): TGCAGCGTTGGGGATTACAGGGGGCGGGAGCAGTACTTC.

This chain joins TRBV19 and TRBJ2-5; TRBD2 is a possible D gene (6 bases). This CDR3 is built from 16 residues. Germline values: CDR1 LNHDA, CDR2 SQIVND (reference sequence). Trimming pared 4 bases from V and 0 bases from J, leaving 15 bases between. In DNA form, the CDR3 reads TGTGCCAGTAGTAAGGGAGCCGGGACTGACCAAGAGACCCAGTACTTC. The encoded protein is CASSKGAGTDQETQYF.

The rearrangement links TRBV18 to TRBJ1-2, with D possibly TRBD1 on 6 matching bases. Trimming took off 8 bases at V and 7 bases at J, with 17 bases between the two ends. CDR1 KGHSH and CDR2 LQKENI come from the germline V gene. This CDR3 comprises 13 residues. CDR3 in DNA: TGTGCCAGCACAGGCGGGGGCCGGTTTGGCTACACCTTC. Amino acids: CASTGGGRFGYTF. The complete variable domain, with remaining parts taken from reference TRBV18 and TRBJ1-2, reads NAGVMQNPRHLVRRRGQEARLRCSPMKGHSHVYWYRQLPEEGLKFMVYLQKENIIDESGMPKERFSAEFPKEGPSILRIQQVVRGDSAAYFCASTGGGRFGYTFGSGTRLTVV.

Details on this clone: The junction and the germline gene differ at one end; a read error may be behind it. The chain uses TRBV28 and TRBJ2-7; 15 bases align to TRBD2. The CDR3 is made up of 14 amino acids. CDR1 is MDHEN, CDR2 SYDVKM, per germline. CDR3: CASRLAGLAGGQYF. The CDR3 DNA reads as TGTGCCAGCCGTTTGGCGGGACTAGCGGGAGGGCAGTACTTC.

The J gene is TRBJ1-1, the V gene TRBV7-9; maybe TRBD1 (5 bases). Germline CDR1 reads SEHNR; CDR2 reads FQNEAQ (reference sequence). The V gene lost 2 bases and the J gene lost 6 bases, with 13 bases spanning the gap. The CDR3 runs 14 residues. As DNA, the CDR3 is TGTGCCAGCAGCTTACAGGCAGGGCGTGCTGAAGCTTTCTTT. It is translated as CASSLQAGRAEAFF.

The chain recombines TRBV19 with TRBJ1-5; D is unclear. V lost 7 bases and J lost 6, with 13 bases in between. This CDR3 comprises 13 residues. Germline CDR1 LNHDA, CDR2 SQIVND (reference sequence). CDR3 residues: CASNLGWGQPQHF. CDR3 in DNA: TGTGCCAGTAACTTAGGGTGGGGTCAGCCCCAGCATTTT.

J is TRBJ2-1 and V is TRBV7-9; D is possibly TRBD2 (6 bases). Germline CDR1 reads SEHNR; CDR2 reads FQNEAQ (reference sequence). This CDR3 has 13 residues. Trimming took 5 bases from V and 15 from J, leaving 20 bases between them. The CDR3 loop is CASSPGPGERWFF. Written as DNA, the CDR3 is TGTGCCAGCAGCCCGGGTCCGGGGGAGCGGTGGTTCTTC.

The rearrangement joins TRBV10-1 to TRBJ2-3; D is undetermined. V gave up 2 bases and J gave up 6 bases, with 12 bases separating them. In germline, CDR1 is WNHNN, CDR2 SYGVQD (reference sequence). CDR3 length: 14 residues. CDR3 sequence reads: CASSERAFGDTQYF. In nucleotides, the CDR3 is TGCGCCAGCAGTGAGAGAGCATTCGGGGATACGCAGTATTTT.

This rearrangement joins TRBV28 to TRBJ1-2; D perhaps matches TRBD1 (5 bases). Trimming cost V 6 bases and J 4 bases, with 9 bases left between them. This CDR3 region has 12 residues. The V gene's germline CDR1 is MDHEN and CDR2 SYDVKM. CDR3 loop: CASRLTAYGYTF. Here the CDR3 DNA reads TGTGCCAGCAGGTTGACAGCCTATGGCTACACCTTC.

V and J are TRBV10-3 and TRBJ2-3, with TRBD2 matching over 9 bases. With V trimmed by 3 bases and J by 8 bases, 15 bases remained unmatched. This CDR3 spans 17 amino acids. Germline CDR1 and CDR2: ENHRY and SYGVKD. DNA of the CDR3: TGTGCCATCAGTGATTTCGGCGGGAGGGGTATGCGCGGTACGCAGTATTTT. This translates into CAISDFGGRGMRGTQYF.

The chain has TRBV11-2 and TRBJ2-5; D unclear. The CDR3 contains 14 residues. Trimming shortened V by 5 bases and J by 3 bases, and 13 bases separated the two germline ends. CDR1 is SGHAT, CDR2 FQNNGV, per germline. The CDR3 DNA sequence: TGTGCCAGCAGCCTTGGATGGGTGGAAGAGACCCAGTACTTC. Residues: CASSLGWVEETQYF.

The chain links TRBV19 to TRBJ1-5; 7 bases are a match to TRBD1. Germline V lookup: CDR1 LNHDA, CDR2 SQIVND (reference sequence). V dropped 7 bases and J dropped 3; count of bases not matched to a gene: 6. This CDR3 is built from 14 residues. The CDR3: CASIRTGYNQPQHF. CDR3 in DNA: TGTGCCAGTATAAGGACAGGCTACAATCAGCCCCAGCATTTT.

Points on this clone: Within the sample, other DNA sequences also encode this same CDR3. The V and J genes are TRBV5-6 and TRBJ2-7, with D unresolved. This CDR3 has 13 amino acids. Germline V gene sequence: CDR1 SGHDT, CDR2 YYEEEE. The V and J ends lost 0 bases and 1 base respectively, with 5 bases between them. CDR3 amino acids: CASSLEGSYEQYF. The CDR3, as DNA: TGTGCCAGCAGCTTGGAAGGATCCTACGAGCAGTACTTC.